This TCR beta chain was observed in a study of OX40 agonist ivuxolimab in advanced cancers. At the level of the study: The drug used for patients, ivuxolimab, was an agonistic anti-OX40 (CD134) antibody. Partial responses were recorded for three patients, including one with hepatocellular carcinoma and two with cutaneous melanoma.

Sampling of blood occurred at baseline, cycle 4 day 1, and cycle 7 day 1. Study-wide results and limits: Researchers did not establish what antigens the expanded peripheral T cells target.

In its sample, this clone was seen many times. What it recognizes is unknown. The V end lost 5 bases, the J end lost 1 base, and 14 bases lay between the germline ends. Germline CDR1 and CDR2: LNHNV and YYDKDF (reference sequence). This CDR3 comprises 15 residues. Sequencing used immunoSEQ multiplex PCR; TCRdb keeps in-frame clones, though not all of them. Of about 51,000 clones listed, around 84% were seen once; the top ten hold 20% to 25%. This clonotype originated in an adult with an advanced solid tumor such as melanoma, head and neck, liver or kidney cancer. The chain links TRBV15 to TRBJ1-2; possible D gene TRBD1, 6 bases. The input for sequencing was CD4+ or CD8+ T cells sorted from blood, taken in a trial of the OX40 agonist ivuxolimab. The CDR3 loop reads CATSPIRGDNYGYTF. The CDR3 nucleotides read TGTGCCACCAGCCCCATAAGGGGGGATAACTATGGCTACACCTTC.